A selection of T cell receptor beta chains follows, all from one sample in a study of STAT5B mutations in CD4+ large granular lymphocyte leukemia. The table came from immunoSEQ multiplex PCR; TCRdb's copy has only in-frame clones and leaves some out. The sample has roughly 30,000 clones, 65% to 80% seen once. Source material: CD4+ T cells from blood buffy coats. These receptors all stem from a human donor in good health. The CDR3 runs from the conserved cysteine through the conserved F or W. A D gene is named only where the DNA matches it firmly. The size of a clone is reported for some rows only, either as once, few or many, or as a class for expanded clones.

NA	TRBV5-1	TRBJ1-1	few	CASSLLRRDTEAFF	TGCGCCAGCAGCTTGCTCAGGCGGGACACTGAAGCTTTCTTT
NA	TRBV19	TRBJ1-3	once	CASSQPAVSGNTIYF	TGTGCCAGTAGTCAACCTGCTGTCTCTGGAAACACCATATATTTT
NA	TRBV5-4	TRBJ1-3	NA	CASRPSSGNTIYF	TGTGCCAGCAGACCAAGCTCTGGAAACACCATATATTTT
TRBD1	TRBV7-9	TRBJ2-3	NA	CASSPTTGANTDTQYF	TGTGCCAGCAGCCCAACTACAGGGGCGAACACAGATACGCAGTATTTT
NA	TRBV5-5	TRBJ2-1	NA	CASSSGLLF	TGTGCCAGCAGTTCGGGACTCCTCTTC
NA	TRBV7-2	TRBJ1-6	few	CASSPSSYNSPLHF	TGTGCCAGCAGCCCTAGCTCCTATAATTCACCCCTCCACTTT
NA	TRBV11-2	TRBJ1-1	NA	CASSPHMGTEAFF	TGTGCCAGCAGCCCCCACATGGGCACTGAAGCTTTCTTT
TRBD2	TRBV19	TRBJ2-3	NA	CASSGLAGAITDTQYF	TGTGCCAGTAGTGGCCTAGCGGGGGCGATCACAGATACGCAGTATTTT
NA	TRBV10-2	TRBJ1-2	NA	CASRDGVGYGYTF	TGCGCCAGCAGAGACGGGGTCGGCTATGGCTACACCTTC
TRBD1	TRBV2	TRBJ2-7	NA	CASSETGDPFYEQYF	TGTGCCAGCAGCGAGACAGGGGATCCCTTCTACGAGCAGTACTTC
TRBD1	TRBV5-4	TRBJ1-2	once	CASSLLGQGYGYTF	TGTGCCAGCAGCTTGTTGGGACAGGGCTATGGCTACACCTTC
TRBD1	TRBV7-8	TRBJ1-4	NA	CASSLVRGHNEKLFF	TGTGCCAGCAGCTTAGTTAGGGGGCATAATGAAAAACTGTTTTTT
NA	TRBV19	TRBJ1-5	NA	CASSISDSNQPQHF	TGTGCCAGTAGTATATCGGATAGCAATCAGCCCCAGCATTTT
NA	TRBV7-9	TRBJ1-1	few	CASSTGTLNTEAFF	TGTGCCAGCAGCACCGGGACCCTCAACACTGAAGCTTTCTTT
TRBD1	TRBV19	TRBJ1-1	once	CASSSDRGGTEAFF	TGTGCCAGTAGTTCCGACAGGGGGGGCACTGAAGCTTTCTTT
TRBD2	TRBV18	TRBJ2-7	NA	CASSPGGDYEQYF	TGTGCCAGCTCACCGGGAGGGGACTACGAGCAGTACTTC